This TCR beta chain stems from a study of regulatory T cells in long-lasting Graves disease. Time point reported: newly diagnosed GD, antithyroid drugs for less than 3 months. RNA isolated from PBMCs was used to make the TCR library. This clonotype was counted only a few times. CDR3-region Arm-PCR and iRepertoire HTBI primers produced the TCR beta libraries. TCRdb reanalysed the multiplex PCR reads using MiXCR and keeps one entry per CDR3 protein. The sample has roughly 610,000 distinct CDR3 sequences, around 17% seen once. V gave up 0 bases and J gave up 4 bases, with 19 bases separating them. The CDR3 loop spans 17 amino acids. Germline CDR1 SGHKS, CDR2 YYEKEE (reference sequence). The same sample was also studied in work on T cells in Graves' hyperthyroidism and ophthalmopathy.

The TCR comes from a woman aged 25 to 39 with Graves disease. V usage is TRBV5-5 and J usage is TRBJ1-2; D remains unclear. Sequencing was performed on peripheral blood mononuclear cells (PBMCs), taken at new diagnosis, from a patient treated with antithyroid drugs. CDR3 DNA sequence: TGTGCCAGCAGCTTGGCCCCACCGGGGATCTCCTTCTATGGCTACACCTTC. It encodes CASSLAPPGISFYGYTF.